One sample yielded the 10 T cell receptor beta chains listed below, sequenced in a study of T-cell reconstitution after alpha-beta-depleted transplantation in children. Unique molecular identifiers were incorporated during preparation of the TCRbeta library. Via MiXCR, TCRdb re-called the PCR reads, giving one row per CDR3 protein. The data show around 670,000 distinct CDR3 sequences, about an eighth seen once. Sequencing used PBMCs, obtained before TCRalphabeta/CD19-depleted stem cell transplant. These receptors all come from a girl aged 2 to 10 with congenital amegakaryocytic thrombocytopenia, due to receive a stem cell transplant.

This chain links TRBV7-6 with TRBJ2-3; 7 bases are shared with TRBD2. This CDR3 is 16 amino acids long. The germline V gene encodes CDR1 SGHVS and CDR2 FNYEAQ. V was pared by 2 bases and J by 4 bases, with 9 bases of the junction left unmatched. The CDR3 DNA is TGTGCCAGCAGCTTATATTGGGGCGGGAGCGCAGATACGCAGTATTTT. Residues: CASSLYWGGSADTQYF.

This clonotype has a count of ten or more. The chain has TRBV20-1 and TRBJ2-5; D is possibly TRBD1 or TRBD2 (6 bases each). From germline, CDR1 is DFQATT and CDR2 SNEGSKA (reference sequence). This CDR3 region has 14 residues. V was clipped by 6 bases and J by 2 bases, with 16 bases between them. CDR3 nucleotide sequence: TGCAGTGCACCGGGGGCTAGCGCACAAGAGACCCAGTACTTC. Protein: CSAPGASAQETQYF.

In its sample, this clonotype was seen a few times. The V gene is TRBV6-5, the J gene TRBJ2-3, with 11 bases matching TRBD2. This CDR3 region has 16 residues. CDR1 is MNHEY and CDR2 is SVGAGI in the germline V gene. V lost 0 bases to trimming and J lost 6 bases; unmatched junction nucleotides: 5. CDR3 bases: TGTGCCAGCAGTTACTCTAGCGGGAGGGAGGATGATACGCAGTATTTT. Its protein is CASSYSSGREDDTQYF.

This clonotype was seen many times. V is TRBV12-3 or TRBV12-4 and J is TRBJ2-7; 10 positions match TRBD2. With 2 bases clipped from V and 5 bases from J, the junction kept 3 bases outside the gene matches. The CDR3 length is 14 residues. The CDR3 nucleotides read TGTGCCAGCAGTTTACTAGCGGGAGCAAACGAGCAGTACTTC. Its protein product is CASSLLAGANEQYF.

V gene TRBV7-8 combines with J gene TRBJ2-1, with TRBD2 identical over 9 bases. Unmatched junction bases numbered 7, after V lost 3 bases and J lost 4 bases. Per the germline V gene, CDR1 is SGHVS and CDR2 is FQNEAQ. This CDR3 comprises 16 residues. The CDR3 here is CASSFGGRGGYNEQFF. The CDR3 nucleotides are TGTGCCAGCAGCTTCGGCGGGAGGGGGGGATACAATGAGCAGTTCTTC.

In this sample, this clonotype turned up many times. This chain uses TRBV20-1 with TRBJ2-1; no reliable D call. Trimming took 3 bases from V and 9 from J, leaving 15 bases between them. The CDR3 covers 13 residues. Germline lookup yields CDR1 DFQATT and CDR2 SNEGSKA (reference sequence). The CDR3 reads CSASSMALGEQFF. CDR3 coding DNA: TGCAGTGCTAGTTCTATGGCTCTTGGTGAGCAGTTCTTC.

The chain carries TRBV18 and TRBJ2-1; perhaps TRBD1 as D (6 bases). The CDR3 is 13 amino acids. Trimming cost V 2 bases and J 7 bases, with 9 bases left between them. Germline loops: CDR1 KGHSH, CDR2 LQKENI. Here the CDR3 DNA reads TGTGCCAGCTCACCATCACAGGGAAATGAGCAGTTCTTC. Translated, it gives CASSPSQGNEQFF. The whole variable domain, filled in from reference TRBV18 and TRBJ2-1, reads NAGVMQNPRHLVRRRGQEARLRCSPMKGHSHVYWYRQLPEEGLKFMVYLQKENIIDESGMPKERFSAEFPKEGPSILRIQQVVRGDSAAYFCASSPSQGNEQFFGPGTRLTVL.

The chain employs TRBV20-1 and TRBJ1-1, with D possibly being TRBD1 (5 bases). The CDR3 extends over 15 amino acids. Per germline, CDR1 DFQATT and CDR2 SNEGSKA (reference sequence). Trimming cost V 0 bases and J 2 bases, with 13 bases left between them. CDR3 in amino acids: CSAREGVTKNTEAFF. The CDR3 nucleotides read TGCAGTGCTAGAGAAGGGGTCACCAAAAACACTGAAGCTTTCTTT.

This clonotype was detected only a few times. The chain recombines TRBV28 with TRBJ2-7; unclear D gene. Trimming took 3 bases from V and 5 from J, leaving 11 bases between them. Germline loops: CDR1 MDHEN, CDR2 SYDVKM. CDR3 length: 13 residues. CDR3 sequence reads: CASSFRRHHEQYF. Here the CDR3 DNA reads TGTGCCAGCAGTTTCCGTCGACACCACGAGCAGTACTTC.

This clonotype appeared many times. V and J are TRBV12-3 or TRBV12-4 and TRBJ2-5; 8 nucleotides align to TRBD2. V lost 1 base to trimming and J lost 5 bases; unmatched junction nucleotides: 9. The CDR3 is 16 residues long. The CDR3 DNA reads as TGTGCCAGCAGTTTAGGTCCATTAGCGGGATATGAGACCCAGTACTTC. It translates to CASSLGPLAGYETQYF.